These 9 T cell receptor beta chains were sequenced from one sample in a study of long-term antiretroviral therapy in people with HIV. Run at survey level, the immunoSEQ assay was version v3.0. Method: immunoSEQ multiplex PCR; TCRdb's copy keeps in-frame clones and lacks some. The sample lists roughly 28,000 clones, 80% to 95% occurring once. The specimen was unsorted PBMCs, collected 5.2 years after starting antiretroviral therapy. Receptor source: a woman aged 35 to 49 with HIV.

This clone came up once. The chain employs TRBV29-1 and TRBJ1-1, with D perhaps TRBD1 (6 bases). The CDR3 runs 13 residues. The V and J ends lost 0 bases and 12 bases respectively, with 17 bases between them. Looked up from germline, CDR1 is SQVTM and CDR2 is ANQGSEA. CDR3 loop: CSVEDRVQGWTFF. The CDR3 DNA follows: TGCAGCGTTGAAGATCGGGTCCAGGGGTGGACTTTCTTT.

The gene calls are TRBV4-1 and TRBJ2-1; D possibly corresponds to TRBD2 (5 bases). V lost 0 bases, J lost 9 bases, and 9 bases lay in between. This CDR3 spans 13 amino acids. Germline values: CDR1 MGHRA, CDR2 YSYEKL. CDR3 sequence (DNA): TGCGCCAGCAGCCAAGAAGAGCGGATTGAGCAGTTCTTC. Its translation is CASSQEERIEQFF.

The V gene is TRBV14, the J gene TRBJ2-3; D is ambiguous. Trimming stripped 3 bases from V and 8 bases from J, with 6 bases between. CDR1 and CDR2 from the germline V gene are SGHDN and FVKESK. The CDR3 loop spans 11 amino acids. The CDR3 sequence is CASSQIATQYF. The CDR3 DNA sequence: TGTGCCAGCAGCCAGATAGCTACGCAGTATTTT.

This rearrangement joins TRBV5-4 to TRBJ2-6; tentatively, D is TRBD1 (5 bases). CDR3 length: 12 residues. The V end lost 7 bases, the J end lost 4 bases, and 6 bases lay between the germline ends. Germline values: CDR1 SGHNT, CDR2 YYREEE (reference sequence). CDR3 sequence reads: CASWTGANVLTF. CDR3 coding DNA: TGTGCCAGCTGGACAGGGGCCAACGTCCTGACTTTC.

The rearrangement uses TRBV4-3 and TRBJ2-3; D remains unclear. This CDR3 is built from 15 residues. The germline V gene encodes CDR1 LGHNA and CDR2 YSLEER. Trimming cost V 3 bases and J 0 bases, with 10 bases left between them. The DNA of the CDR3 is TGCGCCAGCAGCCACACTGACCTAAGCACAGATACGCAGTATTTT. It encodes CASSHTDLSTDTQYF.

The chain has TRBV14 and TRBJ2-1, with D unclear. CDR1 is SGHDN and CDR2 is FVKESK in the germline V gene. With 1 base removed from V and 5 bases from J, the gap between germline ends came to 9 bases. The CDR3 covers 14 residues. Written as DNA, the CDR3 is TGTGCCAGCAGCCAAGGTGGGCCACACAATGAGCAGTTCTTC. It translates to CASSQGGPHNEQFF.

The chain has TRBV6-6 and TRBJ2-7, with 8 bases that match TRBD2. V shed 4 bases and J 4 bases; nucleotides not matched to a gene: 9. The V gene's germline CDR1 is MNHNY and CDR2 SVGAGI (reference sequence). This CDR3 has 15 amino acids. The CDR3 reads CASSLAGSGWYEQYF. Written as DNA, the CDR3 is TGTGCCAGCAGTTTAGCGGGAAGCGGTTGGTACGAGCAGTACTTC.

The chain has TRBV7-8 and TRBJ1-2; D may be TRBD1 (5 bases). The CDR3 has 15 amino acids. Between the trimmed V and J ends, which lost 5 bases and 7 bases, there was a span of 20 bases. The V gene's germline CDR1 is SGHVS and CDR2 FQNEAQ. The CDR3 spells CASSVYGTADVGYTF. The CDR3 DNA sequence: TGTGCCAGCAGCGTCTATGGGACGGCGGACGTTGGCTACACCTTC.

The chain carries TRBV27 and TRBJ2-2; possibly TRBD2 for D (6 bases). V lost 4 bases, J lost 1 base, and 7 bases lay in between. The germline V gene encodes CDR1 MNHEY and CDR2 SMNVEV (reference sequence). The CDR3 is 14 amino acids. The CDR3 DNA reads TGTGCCAGCAGTTGGCGGGAGAACACCGGGGAGCTGTTTTTT. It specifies CASSWRENTGELFF.